A selection of T cell receptor beta chains follows, all from one sample in a study of radiotherapy plus CTLA-4 blockade in lung cancer. Clones were sequenced by immunoSEQ multiplex PCR, and TCRdb holds only the in-frame ones, with some missing. The table records about 35,000 clones, 85% to 90% of them present only once. This material consisted of peripheral blood, taken from a patient treated with radiotherapy plus ipilimumab. Every receptor here comes from a human donor with non-small cell lung cancer who had stable disease on radiotherapy plus ipilimumab. Each CDR3 is given with its conserved first and last residue. The order of the fields is CDR3 DNA, CDR3 protein, CDR3 length, clone size, D gene, V gene, J gene. The D gene is left open where the match is weak. The listing skips clone size in some rows; elsewhere it reads once, few, many or a size class.

DNA: TGTGCCAGCAGCTTAGCCCCAGCGGGTAGCTCCTACGAGCAGTACTTC; CDR3: CASSLAPAGSSYEQYF; length: 16; size: -; D: -; V: TRBV7-2; J: TRBJ2-7
DNA: TGTGCCAGCAGCTACAGGGGTCAGCCCCAGCATTTT; CDR3: CASSYRGQPQHF; length: 12; size: -; D: TRBD1; V: TRBV28; J: TRBJ1-5
DNA: TGCGCCAGCAGCCAAGATCGAGGGGGGAGGGCTCTCACAGATACGCAGTATTTT; CDR3: CASSQDRGGRALTDTQYF; length: 18; size: -; D: -; V: TRBV4-1; J: TRBJ2-3
DNA: TGTGCCAGCAGTGGCCCTCCCGGGTTCAACTCCTACGAGCAGTACTTC; CDR3: CASSGPPGFNSYEQYF; length: 16; size: -; D: -; V: TRBV2; J: TRBJ2-7
DNA: TGTGCCAGCAGTGCAAAGGGGGTAGAGGCTTTCTTT; CDR3: CASSAKGVEAFF; length: 12; size: few; D: -; V: TRBV27; J: TRBJ1-1
DNA: TGTGCCAGCAGTTCGACAGGGGTGGGGTATGGCTACACCTTC; CDR3: CASSSTGVGYGYTF; length: 14; size: -; D: TRBD1; V: TRBV27; J: TRBJ1-2
DNA: TGTGCCAGCAGGAAACAGGGGGCGTATGAAGCTTTCTTT; CDR3: CASRKQGAYEAFF; length: 13; size: -; D: TRBD1; V: TRBV28; J: TRBJ1-1
DNA: TGTGCCAGCAGCGTTAGCGGGGACCAAGAGACCCAGTACTTC; CDR3: CASSVSGDQETQYF; length: 14; size: -; D: TRBD2; V: TRBV7-8; J: TRBJ2-5
DNA: TGTGCCAGCAGCTCCGAGCAATCCCGCGAGCAGTACTTC; CDR3: CASSSEQSREQYF; length: 13; size: -; D: -; V: TRBV7-8; J: TRBJ2-7
DNA: TGTGCCAGCAGTGCTAGCGGCTCTGGGGCCAACGTCCTGACTTTC; CDR3: CASSASGSGANVLTF; length: 15; size: -; D: TRBD2; V: TRBV6-1; J: TRBJ2-6
DNA: TGCAGCGTCGCCACAGGTAGCACAGATACGCAGTATTTT; CDR3: CSVATGSTDTQYF; length: 13; size: -; D: -; V: TRBV29-1; J: TRBJ2-3
DNA: TGTGCCAGCAGCTTAGGGGGAGTGGGAACAGATACGCAGTATTTT; CDR3: CASSLGGVGTDTQYF; length: 15; size: -; D: -; V: TRBV7-2; J: TRBJ2-3
DNA: TGTGCCACCAGCACAAGGGGGGGACAGGGGTACTACGAGCAGTACTTC; CDR3: CATSTRGGQGYYEQYF; length: 16; size: -; D: TRBD1; V: TRBV15; J: TRBJ2-7
DNA: TGTGCCAGCAGTGCTAGCGGCACAGATACGCAGTATTTT; CDR3: CASSASGTDTQYF; length: 13; size: -; D: -; V: TRBV6-4; J: TRBJ2-3
DNA: TGTGCCATCAGTGACCAAGTACAGGCCCCGAACACTGAAGCTTTCTTT; CDR3: CAISDQVQAPNTEAFF; length: 16; size: once; D: -; V: TRBV10-3; J: TRBJ1-1
DNA: TGTGCCTGGAGTCTAGCGGGAGGGCTCCCCAGGGAGCTGTTTTTT; CDR3: CAWSLAGGLPRELFF; length: 15; size: -; D: TRBD2; V: TRBV30; J: TRBJ2-2
DNA: TGTGCCAGCAGCTTGGACGGGTTGAGATTAGCCAAAAACATTCAGTACTTC; CDR3: CASSLDGLRLAKNIQYF; length: 17; size: -; D: -; V: TRBV5-6; J: TRBJ2-4
DNA: TGTGCCAGTAGTCCCACCCGACAGGGGTCGGGGGAGCAGTACTTC; CDR3: CASSPTRQGSGEQYF; length: 15; size: few; D: TRBD1; V: TRBV19; J: TRBJ2-7
DNA: TGTGCCAGCAGTTCCGGACAGGGGAGCACAGATACGCAGTATTTT; CDR3: CASSSGQGSTDTQYF; length: 15; size: once; D: TRBD1; V: TRBV28; J: TRBJ2-3
DNA: TGTGCCAGCAGCTTAGGGACCACGCGGGTTGATGAGCAGTTCTTC; CDR3: CASSLGTTRVDEQFF; length: 15; size: -; D: -; V: TRBV7-6; J: TRBJ2-1
DNA: TGTGCCAGTAGTATGGGCAGAAGTAACACTGAAGCTTTCTTT; CDR3: CASSMGRSNTEAFF; length: 14; size: -; D: -; V: TRBV19; J: TRBJ1-1
DNA: TGTGCCAGCAGCTTAGGACACTCCTACGAGCAGTACTTC; CDR3: CASSLGHSYEQYF; length: 13; size: -; D: -; V: TRBV7-2; J: TRBJ2-7
DNA: TGCGCCAGCAGCGTGGGACAGGGGATCACCGGGGAGCTGTTTTTT; CDR3: CASSVGQGITGELFF; length: 15; size: -; D: TRBD1; V: TRBV5-1; J: TRBJ2-2
DNA: TGTGCTAGTGCTCTAGGACAGGGAGAAGCTTTCTTT; CDR3: CASALGQGEAFF; length: 12; size: -; D: TRBD1; V: TRBV12-5; J: TRBJ1-1
DNA: TGTGCCAGCACTGGGGATAGCGGGACCGAGCAGTACTTC; CDR3: CASTGDSGTEQYF; length: 13; size: -; D: TRBD2; V: TRBV2; J: TRBJ2-7
DNA: TGTGCCAGCAGCGCAAGACAGGGGCAAGAGACCCAGTACTTC; CDR3: CASSARQGQETQYF; length: 14; size: -; D: TRBD1; V: TRBV9; J: TRBJ2-5
DNA: TGTGCCACCAGCAGAGACCTAGGGGCTGAGCAGTTCTTC; CDR3: CATSRDLGAEQFF; length: 13; size: -; D: -; V: TRBV15; J: TRBJ2-1
DNA: TGTGCCACCCAGACCGACAGGGGCGGCGAGACCCAGTACTTC; CDR3: CATQTDRGGETQYF; length: 14; size: -; D: TRBD1; V: TRBV10-3; J: TRBJ2-5
DNA: TGTGCCAGCGCCACAACAGGGGGCTACGAGCAGTACTTC; CDR3: CASATTGGYEQYF; length: 13; size: few; D: TRBD1; V: TRBV27; J: TRBJ2-7
DNA: TGTGCCAGCTTTGCTTTTTCTAACAATGAGCAGTTCTTC; CDR3: CASFAFSNNEQFF; length: 13; size: -; D: -; V: TRBV7-8; J: TRBJ2-1
DNA: TGCGCCAGCAGCTCCGGGACTAGCGGGTCCTACGAGCAGTACTTC; CDR3: CASSSGTSGSYEQYF; length: 15; size: few; D: TRBD2; V: TRBV5-1; J: TRBJ2-7
DNA: TGTGCCAGCACAAATCAGGGGCCGGGAGGCGCTGAAGCTTTCTTT; CDR3: CASTNQGPGGAEAFF; length: 15; size: -; D: -; V: TRBV2; J: TRBJ1-1
DNA: TGCGCCAGCAGCTTGGGTCGACAGGGCGCCTACAATGAGCAGTTCTTC; CDR3: CASSLGRQGAYNEQFF; length: 16; size: -; D: TRBD1; V: TRBV5-1; J: TRBJ2-1